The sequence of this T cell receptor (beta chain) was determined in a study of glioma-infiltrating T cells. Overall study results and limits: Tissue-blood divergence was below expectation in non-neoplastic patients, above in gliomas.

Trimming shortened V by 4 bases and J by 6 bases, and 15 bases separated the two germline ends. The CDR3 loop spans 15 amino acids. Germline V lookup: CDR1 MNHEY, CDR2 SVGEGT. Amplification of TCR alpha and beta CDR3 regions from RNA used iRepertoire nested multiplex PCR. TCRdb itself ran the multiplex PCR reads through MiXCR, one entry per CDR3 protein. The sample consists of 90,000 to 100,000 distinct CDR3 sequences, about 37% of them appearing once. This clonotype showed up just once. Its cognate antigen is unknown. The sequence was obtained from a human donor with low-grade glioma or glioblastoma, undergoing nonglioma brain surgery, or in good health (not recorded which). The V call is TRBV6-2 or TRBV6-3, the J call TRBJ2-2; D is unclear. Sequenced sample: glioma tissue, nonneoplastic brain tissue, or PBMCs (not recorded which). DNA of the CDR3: TGTGCCAGCAGTTTTATGAATAGTGTCGCCGGGGAGCTGTTTTTT. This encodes CASSFMNSVAGELFF.